The present T cell receptor (beta chain) was sequenced within a study of tumor-infiltrating lymphocytes in primary liver carcinoma. Study-wide background: These patients were men and women whose ages were 30 to 69 years. Samples gave roughly 3.5 to 7.5 million productive TCRbeta reads, similar across tissue types.

Findings and caveats of the study: Tumor region pairs shared more overlap than did tumor-adjacent and tumor-blood pairs.

This clonotype was recorded a few times. What it binds is not known. Trimming removed 6 bases from V and 2 bases from J; junction bases left unmatched: 13. CDR1 and CDR2 from the germline V gene are LGHNT and FRNRAP. This CDR3 has 19 residues. The investigators made TCR beta cDNA from roughly 460 ng total RNA, using a constant-region primer. Construction of TCR beta libraries relied on three successive nested multiplex PCR rounds employing slightly modified ARM-PCR. The first two PCR rounds, around 11 cycles each, used TRBV1-TRBV30 forward primers and a C-beta reverse primer. From the multiplex PCR reads, TCRdb called clonotypes with MiXCR, one entry per CDR3 protein. The repertoire holds approximately 300,000 distinct CDR3 sequences, with around three fifths as singletons. In addition to blood RNA drawn from unsorted whole blood, germline DNA was extracted.

Sequencing was carried out using peripheral blood. This TCR came from a man between 40 and 49 years old with primary liver carcinoma and hepatitis B virus infection. The rearrangement links TRBV12-5 to TRBJ2-1, with 13 bases fitting TRBD2. The DNA of the CDR3 is TGTGCTAGTGGCCGCCGACTAGCGGGAGGCTCGAGGACCTACAATGAGCAGTTCTTC. Translation gives CASGRRLAGGSRTYNEQFF. Supplemented by reference TRBV12-5 and TRBJ2-1, the full variable domain reads DARVTQTPRHKVTEMGQEVTMRCQPILGHNTVFWYRQTMMQGLELLAYFRNRAPLDDSGMPKDRFSAEMPDATLATLKIQPSEPRDSAVYFCASGRRLAGGSRTYNEQFFGPGTRLTVL.